This T cell receptor (beta chain) comes out of a study of preoperative IRX-2 immunotherapy in early breast cancer. The repertoire was sequenced with immunoSEQ multiplex PCR; TCRdb's copy has only in-frame clones and lacks some. The data hold 95,000 to 100,000 clones, with around 86% observed a single time. Germline loops: CDR1 KGHSH, CDR2 LQKENI. The CDR3 covers 15 residues. The V gene lost 3 bases and the J gene lost 4 bases, with 13 bases spanning the gap. Documented treatment: preoperative locoregional IRX-2 cytokine immunotherapy. Patients received preoperative, locoregional IRX-2 cytokine immunotherapy in a phase Ib study.

The J gene is TRBJ1-5, the V gene TRBV18, with TRBD1 as a possible D gene (5 bases). The clonotype comes from a human donor with breast cancer. Here the sequenced sample was tumor tissue, taken after IRX-2 immunotherapy. CDR3 sequence: CASSPMEGLNQPQHF. The DNA of the CDR3 is TGTGCCAGCTCACCCATGGAGGGGCTAAATCAGCCCCAGCATTTT. Complete variable domain (other parts from reference TRBV18 and TRBJ1-5): NAGVMQNPRHLVRRRGQEARLRCSPMKGHSHVYWYRQLPEEGLKFMVYLQKENIIDESGMPKERFSAEFPKEGPSILRIQQVVRGDSAAYFCASSPMEGLNQPQHFGDGTRLSIL.